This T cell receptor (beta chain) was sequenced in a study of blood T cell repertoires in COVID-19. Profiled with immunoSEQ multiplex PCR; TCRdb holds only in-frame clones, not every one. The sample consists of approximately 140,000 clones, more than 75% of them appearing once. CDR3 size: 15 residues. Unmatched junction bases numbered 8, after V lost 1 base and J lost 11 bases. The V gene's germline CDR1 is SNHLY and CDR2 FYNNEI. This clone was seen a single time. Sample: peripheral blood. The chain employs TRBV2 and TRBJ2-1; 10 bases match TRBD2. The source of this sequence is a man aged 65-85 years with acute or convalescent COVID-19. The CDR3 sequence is CASSEGLAGVPQQFF. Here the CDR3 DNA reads TGTGCCAGCAGTGAAGGGCTAGCGGGGGTCCCACAGCAGTTCTTC.